Listed below are T cell receptor beta chains from one sample, sequenced in a study of lymphopenia after photon versus proton radiotherapy. TCRdb's copy holds only in-frame clones and misses some; the assay was immunoSEQ multiplex PCR. The repertoire has fewer than 25,000 clones, approximately 90% of them found once; the top ten carry around 10%. The specimen was peripheral blood, collected from a patient treated with proton-based radiotherapy. These receptor sequences come from a man older than 75 with esophageal cancer. CDR3s include the opening cysteine and the closing phenylalanine or tryptophan. D genes are given only for firm matches. Size values are once, few and many counts, or a class for expanded clones, and some rows have none.

length	V	D	J	size	DNA	CDR3
15	TRBV19	TRBD1	TRBJ1-5	.	TGTGCCAGTAGTATAATGGCAGGGGGCGATCAGCCCCAGCATTTT	CASSIMAGGDQPQHF
14	TRBV19	TRBD1	TRBJ2-3	.	TGTGCCAGTAGTCGGACAGGGGGGACAGATACGCAGTATTTT	CASSRTGGTDTQYF
19	TRBV19	TRBD2	TRBJ2-1	.	TGTGCCAGTAGCCCCCCACCGGGACTAGCGGGAGGAAGGTACAATGAGCAGTTCTTC	CASSPPPGLAGGRYNEQFF
14	TRBV4-3	.	TRBJ2-7	.	TGCGCCAGCAGCCAGCTGGGCAGCCCCTACGAGCAGTACTTC	CASSQLGSPYEQYF
13	TRBV7-2	.	TRBJ2-7	.	TGTGCCAGCAGCCCGGACAGCTCCTACGAGCAGTACTTC	CASSPDSSYEQYF
12	TRBV6-5	.	TRBJ1-2	once	TGTGCCAGCAGTTCCCCCCCTTATGGCTACACCTTC	CASSSPPYGYTF
15	TRBV19	TRBD2	TRBJ2-1	.	TGTGCCAGTAGTATTGCGGGGGTACCCTACAATGAGCAGTTCTTC	CASSIAGVPYNEQFF
13	TRBV11-2	.	TRBJ2-2	.	TGTGCCAGCAGCTTAGGCCAAGGCGGGGAGCTGTTTTTT	CASSLGQGGELFF
15	TRBV5-6	.	TRBJ1-1	once	TGTGCCAGCAGCTTACCGGGACAACCGAACACTGAAGCTTTCTTT	CASSLPGQPNTEAFF
15	TRBV5-8	TRBD1	TRBJ2-3	.	TGTGCCGGGGACAGGGGGCGGTCTAGCACAGATACGCAGTATTTT	CAGDRGRSSTDTQYF
13	TRBV5-6	.	TRBJ1-5	.	TGTGCCAGCAGCAACACAGGCAATCAGCCCCAGCATTTT	CASSNTGNQPQHF
16	TRBV6-4	.	TRBJ2-5	.	TGTGCCAGCAGTGGGCGAGGGGCGTTGGGGCAGGAGACCCAGTACTTC	CASSGRGALGQETQYF
12	TRBV29-1	.	TRBJ2-7	.	TGCAGCGTTGAAGGATCAGGAAGGGAGCAGTACTTC	CSVEGSGREQYF
16	TRBV19	.	TRBJ1-1	.	TGTGCCAGTAGTAGAAAAAGGGGAGTGGGGAACACTGAAGCTTTCTTT	CASSRKRGVGNTEAFF
13	TRBV7-9	TRBD1	TRBJ2-1	once	TGTGCCAGCAGCTATTCGACAGGGGTCAGGCAGTTCTTC	CASSYSTGVRQFF
15	TRBV2	.	TRBJ1-3	.	TGTGCCAGCAGCGCCCCCCGAGTGAGTGGAAACACCATATATTTT	CASSAPRVSGNTIYF
15	TRBV7-2	TRBD2	TRBJ2-1	.	TGTGCCAGCAGCTTTTCGACTAGCGTGTACAATGAGCAGTTCTTC	CASSFSTSVYNEQFF
15	TRBV18	TRBD2	TRBJ2-4	.	TGTGCCAGCTCACCCAACGCGGGGGGCGAAAACATTCAGTACTTC	CASSPNAGGENIQYF
14	TRBV4-3	.	TRBJ2-7	.	TGCGCCAGCAGCCAAGATCACAGGGTTAGGGAGCAGTACTTC	CASSQDHRVREQYF
17	TRBV27	TRBD2	TRBJ2-1	.	TGTGCCAGCAGTTTGACTAGCGGGGGGGTCTCCTACAATGAGCAGTTCTTC	CASSLTSGGVSYNEQFF
15	TRBV18	TRBD1	TRBJ2-2	.	TGTGCCAGCTCACCAACAGGGGGTTACACCGGGGAGCTGTTTTTT	CASSPTGGYTGELFF
15	TRBV9	.	TRBJ1-2	.	TGTGCCAGCAGCGTAGTGCCAGGGGCTAACTATGGCTACACCTTC	CASSVVPGANYGYTF
14	TRBV5-1	TRBD1	TRBJ1-1	.	TGCGCCAGCAGCCGACAGGGGATGAACACTGAAGCTTTCTTT	CASSRQGMNTEAFF
15	TRBV5-1	.	TRBJ2-3	.	TGCGCCAGCAGCTTAACGGGGCCTAGCACAGATACGCAGTATTTT	CASSLTGPSTDTQYF
14	TRBV18	.	TRBJ2-5	.	TGTGCCAGCTCCCCTGGAGGGGGCCAAGAGACCCAGTACTTC	CASSPGGGQETQYF
13	TRBV14	.	TRBJ2-4	.	TGTGCCAGCAGCTCGGGCGGAGGAAACATTCAGTACTTC	CASSSGGGNIQYF
14	TRBV7-2	TRBD1	TRBJ2-3	once	TGTGCCAGCAGTCGGGACAGAAGCACAGATACGCAGTATTTT	CASSRDRSTDTQYF
15	TRBV6-5	.	TRBJ2-5	.	TGTGCCAGCAGCCGCATGTGGGGGGAGAGAGAGACCCAGTACTTC	CASSRMWGERETQYF
15	TRBV9	TRBD2	TRBJ2-4	.	TGTGCCAGCAGCCCCCTGCGGGGGGAACAAAACATTCAGTACTTC	CASSPLRGEQNIQYF
15	TRBV7-9	.	TRBJ1-1	once	TGTGCCAGCAGCCAGGCGATAGCAGGTACGACTGAAGCTTTCTTT	CASSQAIAGTTEAFF
16	TRBV7-6	TRBD1	TRBJ2-2	.	TGTGCCAGCAGCTTGACGGGACAGGTGAACACCGGGGAGCTGTTTTTT	CASSLTGQVNTGELFF
14	TRBV5-1	.	TRBJ1-3	.	TGCGCCAGCAGCTTGGATGTCTCTGGAAACACCATATATTTT	CASSLDVSGNTIYF
13	TRBV19	TRBD2	TRBJ2-5	.	TGTGCCAGTGCCGGGACTAGCAGCGAGACCCAGTACTTC	CASAGTSSETQYF
15	TRBV2	.	TRBJ2-4	.	TGTGCCAGCAGTGAAACCAGGATAGCCAAAAACATTCAGTACTTC	CASSETRIAKNIQYF
14	TRBV6-1	.	TRBJ2-7	few	TGTGCCAGCAGTGCGCCGGCCGGGTTGGGCGAGCAGTACTTC	CASSAPAGLGEQYF
15	TRBV6-5	.	TRBJ2-7	.	TGTGCCAGCAGTTACTCGACCACCCAGCCCTACGAGCAGTACTTC	CASSYSTTQPYEQYF
15	TRBV25-1	.	TRBJ1-1	.	TGTGCCAGCAGTGAAATGCGGAACACGAACACTGAAGCTTTCTTT	CASSEMRNTNTEAFF
15	TRBV19	TRBD2	TRBJ2-1	.	TGTGCCAGTAGTATACTAGCGGGGACTTACAATGAGCAGTTCTTC	CASSILAGTYNEQFF
14	TRBV7-6	.	TRBJ2-7	.	TGTGCCAGCAGTATGGGCAGAGAGGTCCGAGAGCAGTACTTC	CASSMGREVREQYF
16	TRBV2	TRBD1	TRBJ1-1	.	TGTGCCAGCAGTGAATGGGAGGGGGCTTTGAACACTGAAGCTTTCTTT	CASSEWEGALNTEAFF
15	TRBV5-1	.	TRBJ1-1	.	TGCGCCAGCAGCTGGTCCGGGGGGCGAGGTACTGAAGCTTTCTTT	CASSWSGGRGTEAFF
14	TRBV15	.	TRBJ1-2	.	TGTGCCACCAGTCCACGGCGGGAGCCCTATGGCTACACCTTC	CATSPRREPYGYTF
14	TRBV28	.	TRBJ1-2	.	TGTGCCAGCAGTTCCCTCAGGGCACCACGAGGCTACACCTTC	CASSSLRAPRGYTF
14	TRBV21-1	.	TRBJ1-2	.	TGTGCCAGCAGCAAAGGCCCAGGCAGCTATGGCTACACCTTC	CASSKGPGSYGYTF
13	TRBV19	.	TRBJ1-5	.	TGTGCCAGTAGAGCGGGGGGCGTTCAGCCCCAGCATTTT	CASRAGGVQPQHF
14	TRBV29-1	.	TRBJ1-1	.	TGCAGCGTTGAAGTCGTGGGGTCGAGCACTGAAGCTTTCTTT	CSVEVVGSSTEAFF
15	TRBV9	TRBD2	TRBJ2-1	.	TGTGCCAGCAGCGCGGGACTAAGCTCCTACAATGAGCAGTTCTTC	CASSAGLSSYNEQFF
14	TRBV5-4	.	TRBJ2-5	.	TGTGCCAGCAGCTTGGCACTCAGTCAAGAGACCCAGTACTTC	CASSLALSQETQYF
14	TRBV2	.	TRBJ2-1	.	TGTGCCAGCAGCCAGGGGGGTAGCGGCTATGAGCAGTTCTTC	CASSQGGSGYEQFF
13	TRBV21-1	.	TRBJ2-5	.	TGTGCCAGCCAACCGGGGGGCAGTGAGACCCAGTACTTC	CASQPGGSETQYF
14	TRBV6-5	.	TRBJ2-7	.	TGTGCCAGCAGTTACAAGGAGGCCTCCTACGAGCAGTACTTC	CASSYKEASYEQYF
16	TRBV10-3	TRBD1	TRBJ1-3	.	TGTGCCATCAGCGGTCAACAGGGGGCCCGTGGAAACACCATATATTTT	CAISGQQGARGNTIYF
15	TRBV5-1	.	TRBJ1-5	.	TGCGCCAGCAGCTTGGCCGGTCATAGCAATCAGCCCCAGCATTTT	CASSLAGHSNQPQHF
14	TRBV6-1	.	TRBJ1-5	.	TGTGCCAGCACCCTCGGACGGAGCAATCAGCCCCAGCATTTT	CASTLGRSNQPQHF
17	TRBV5-6	.	TRBJ1-3	.	TGTGCCAGCAGCACACCTCACGGAGGGTCCTCTGGAAACACCATATATTTT	CASSTPHGGSSGNTIYF
15	TRBV9	TRBD1	TRBJ1-5	.	TGTGCCAGCAGCGCCGGGACAGGATATCATCAGCCCCAGCATTTT	CASSAGTGYHQPQHF
14	TRBV7-8	.	TRBJ1-1	.	TGTGCCAGCAGCTTAACCGGGGTGAACACTGAAGCTTTCTTT	CASSLTGVNTEAFF